This T cell receptor (beta chain) was documented in a study of neoadjuvant anti-PD-1 for oral cavity cancer. Study details: Around day 43, patients without progression received a fourth nivolumab dose before surgery. General study findings and limits: After neoadjuvant nivolumab, PBMC T cell clonality was significantly higher in non-responders than responders. Treg/Th17 ratio rose with pretreatment blood and fell with post-treatment tumor TCRbeta clonality.

With regard to this clone: Its specificity is not known.

This CDR3 region has 14 residues. Looked up from germline, CDR1 is SGHTA and CDR2 is FQGTGA. The V and J ends lost 3 bases and 5 bases respectively, with 11 bases between them. Six replicates per PBMC sample, mostly from 400 to 500 ng of genomic DNA. Sequenced by immunoSEQ multiplex PCR; TCRdb stores in-frame clones only, minus some. The sample has some 33,000 clones, more than 75% seen once. The sample was PBMCs, taken before nivolumab (anti-PD-1) treatment. This TCR derives from a person aged 35-79 years with oral cavity squamous cell carcinoma. The genes are TRBV7-3 and TRBJ2-1; D is perhaps TRBD1 (6 bases). The CDR3 DNA reads as TGTGCCAGCAGCTTGACAGGAAGGGACAATGAGCAGTTCTTC. It translates to CASSLTGRDNEQFF.